Many counts were recorded for the clone carrying this TCR beta chain. The CDR3 runs to 17 residues. Germline lookup yields CDR1 SGHRS and CDR2 YFSETQ. The germline V and J ends were trimmed by 2 bases and 6 bases, with 21 bases remaining between them. This library used around 400 ng RNA and molecular barcoded adaptors spanning alpha/delta and beta/gamma chains. TCRdb itself ran the reads through MiXCR, one entry per CDR3 protein. The sample holds about 58,000 distinct CDR3 sequences, about 12% seen once. The data derive from a study of read filtering for tumor transcriptome and immune sequencing. The V gene is TRBV5-1, the J gene TRBJ2-1; a possible D gene is TRBD1 (5 bases). The TCR sequence derives from a donor aged 40 or older with multiple myeloma. Material for sequencing was a population of CD138-negative cells sorted from bone marrow. This chain's CDR3 is CASSLIPGSSNINEQFF. The CDR3 DNA sequence: TGCGCCAGCAGCTTAATCCCAGGGTCGAGCAACATCAATGAGCAGTTCTTC. Drawing the rest from reference TRBV5-1 and TRBJ2-1, the complete variable domain is KAGVTQTPRYLIKTRGQQVTLSCSPISGHRSVSWYQQTPGQGLQFLFEYFSETQRNKGNFPGRFSGRQFSNSRSEMNVSTLELGDSALYLCASSLIPGSSNINEQFFGPGTRLTVL.